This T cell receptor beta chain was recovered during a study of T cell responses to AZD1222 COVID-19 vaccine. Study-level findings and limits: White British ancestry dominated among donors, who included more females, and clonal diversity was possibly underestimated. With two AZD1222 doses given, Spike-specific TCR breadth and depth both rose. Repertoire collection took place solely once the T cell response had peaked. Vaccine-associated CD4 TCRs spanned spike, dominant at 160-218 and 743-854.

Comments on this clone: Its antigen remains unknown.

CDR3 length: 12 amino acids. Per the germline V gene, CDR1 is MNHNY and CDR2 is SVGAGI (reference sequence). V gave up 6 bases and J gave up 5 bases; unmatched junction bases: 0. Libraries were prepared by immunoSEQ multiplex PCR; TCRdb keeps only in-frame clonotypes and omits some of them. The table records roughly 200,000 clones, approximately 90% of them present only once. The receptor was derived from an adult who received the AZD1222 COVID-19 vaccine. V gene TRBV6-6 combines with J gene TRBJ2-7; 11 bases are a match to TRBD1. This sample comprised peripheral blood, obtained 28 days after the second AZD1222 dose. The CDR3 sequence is CASRDRGHEQYF. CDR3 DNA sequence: TGTGCCAGCAGGGACAGGGGGCACGAGCAGTACTTC.